These T cell receptor beta chains were read from a single sample in a study of monozygotic twins with inflammatory bowel disease. TCRdb re-called the 5' RACE reads; one entry per CDR3 protein, DNA not given. The table for this sample gives 200,000 to 250,000 distinct CDR3 sequences. The sample was blood. These receptors originate from a human donor with ulcerative colitis or Crohn's disease, or a healthy co-twin of an affected twin (not recorded which). CDR3s include the opening cysteine and the closing phenylalanine or tryptophan. Each record gives: V gene, J gene, CDR3 protein.

>TRBV11-2|TRBJ2-2
CASSSRGGAGTGELFF
>TRBV20-1|TRBJ2-1
CSARDNGGRVSYNEQFF
>TRBV5-4|TRBJ2-2
CASSLVFSTGDTGELFF
>TRBV6-2/TRBV6-3|TRBJ1-5
CASSYSKVAQHF
>TRBV27|TRBJ1-4
CASSSVFNEKLFF
>TRBV2|TRBJ2-5
CASSEEYAQYF
>TRBV15|TRBJ1-1
CATSRVRGGGYTEAFF
>TRBV25-1|TRBJ2-7
CASSTLTGNEQYF
>TRBV5-1|TRBJ1-2
CASSLAPTDNYGYTF
>TRBV27|TRBJ1-5
CASSLSGPGGYSNQPQHF
>TRBV12-3/TRBV12-4|TRBJ2-1
CASSLGGSDNEQFF
>TRBV19|TRBJ1-2
CASSPTGGAFGGYTF
>TRBV11-1|TRBJ2-6
CASTRPVGQGASSGANVLTF
>TRBV27|TRBJ1-1
CASSLAGQGAEKAFF
>TRBV7-2|TRBJ1-1
CASSQGQNTEAFF
>TRBV7-3|TRBJ1-6
CASSSAGTGDNSPLHF
>TRBV19|TRBJ2-2
CASSLLYGGAKTGELFF
>TRBV7-8|TRBJ1-6
CASSLAPGVGKNSPLHF
>TRBV3-1|TRBJ2-7
CASSQRGTSFHEQYF
>TRBV29-1|TRBJ2-1
CSVDRGTINNEQFF
>TRBV6-1|TRBJ2-6
CASSTIGLAGTSGANVLTF
>TRBV29-1|TRBJ2-2
CSVEWIGQGYTGELFF
>TRBV28|TRBJ1-2
CASSFLPGSRGYTF
>TRBV7-9|TRBJ2-7
CASSAGTDFYEQYF
>TRBV12-3/TRBV12-4|TRBJ2-1
CASTPGTGWNEQFF
>TRBV3-1|TRBJ2-5
CTSSQVGETQYF
>TRBV6-5|TRBJ2-7
CASSYVGVGAYEQYF
>TRBV29-1|TRBJ2-1
CSADRFLNEQFF
>TRBV6-1|TRBJ1-3
CASGPGVSGNTIYF
>TRBV4-1|TRBJ1-3
CASSQDLRGAGNTIYF
>TRBV5-6|TRBJ2-1
CASSLPYGDPIYNEQFF
>TRBV20-1|TRBJ2-7
CSAREDGTLYEQYF
>TRBV7-9|TRBJ1-1
CASSLLGTGEAFF
>TRBV28|TRBJ2-3
CASSRPQSGDTQYF
>TRBV7-3|TRBJ2-1
CASSLQLAGDNEQFF
>TRBV19|TRBJ2-7
CASSLQGVDEQYF
>TRBV2|TRBJ1-4
CASKGDEKLFF
>TRBV5-1|TRBJ2-5
CASSLGATGGAWETQYF
>TRBV5-1|TRBJ2-5
CANPREVINQETQYF
>TRBV30|TRBJ1-1
CAWALGTEAFF
>TRBV5-4|TRBJ2-5
CASSGWKARETQYF
>TRBV6-4|TRBJ2-3
CASSDPGFKWSTDTQYF
>TRBV6-2/TRBV6-3|TRBJ2-1
CASTDPHPEGSYNEQFF
>TRBV28|TRBJ1-1
CASKRIRDGAEAFF
>TRBV15|TRBJ2-7
CATSRGTGGTGKQYF
>TRBV11-2|TRBJ2-7
CASTTRAQLYEQYF
>TRBV6-1|TRBJ1-2
CASSLVFGQSNYGYTF
>TRBV7-9|TRBJ1-4
CASSPGTWGEKLFF
>TRBV6-5|TRBJ1-2
CASSYSAGSHGYTF
>TRBV6-5|TRBJ1-4
CASSYSAKEKLFF
>TRBV7-2|TRBJ2-1
CASSFGSGLYNEQFF
>TRBV5-1|TRBJ2-2
CASSPGRGNTGELFF
>TRBV4-1|TRBJ2-1
CASSQDRGENPYNEQFF